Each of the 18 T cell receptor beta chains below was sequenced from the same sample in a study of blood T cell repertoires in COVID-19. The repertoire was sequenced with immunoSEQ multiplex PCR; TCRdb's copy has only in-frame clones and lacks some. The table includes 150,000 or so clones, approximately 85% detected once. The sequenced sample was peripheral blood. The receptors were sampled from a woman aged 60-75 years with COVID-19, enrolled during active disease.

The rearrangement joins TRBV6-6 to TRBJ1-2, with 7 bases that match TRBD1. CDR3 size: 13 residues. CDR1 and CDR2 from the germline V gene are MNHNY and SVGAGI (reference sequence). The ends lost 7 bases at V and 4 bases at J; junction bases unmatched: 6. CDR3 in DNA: TGTGCCAGCACCCCGGGGACAGTCTATGGCTACACCTTC. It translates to CASTPGTVYGYTF.

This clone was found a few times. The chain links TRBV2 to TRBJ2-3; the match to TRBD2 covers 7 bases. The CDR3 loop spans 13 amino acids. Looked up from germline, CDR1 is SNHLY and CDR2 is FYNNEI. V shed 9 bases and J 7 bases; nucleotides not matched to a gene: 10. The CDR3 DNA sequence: TGTGCCAGTTCTAGCGGTGCCGGGAATACGCAGTATTTT. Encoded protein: CASSSGAGNTQYF.

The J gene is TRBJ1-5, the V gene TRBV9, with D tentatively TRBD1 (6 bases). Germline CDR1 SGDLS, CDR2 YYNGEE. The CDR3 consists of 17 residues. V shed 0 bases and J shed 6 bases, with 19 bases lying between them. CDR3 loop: CASSVAPILGAGQPQHF. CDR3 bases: TGTGCCAGCAGCGTAGCTCCAATTCTGGGGGCGGGTCAGCCCCAGCATTTT.

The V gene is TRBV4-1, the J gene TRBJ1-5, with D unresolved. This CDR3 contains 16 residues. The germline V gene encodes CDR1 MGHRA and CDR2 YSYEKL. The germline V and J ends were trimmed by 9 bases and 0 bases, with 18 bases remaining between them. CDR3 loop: CASAQVDANSNQPQHF. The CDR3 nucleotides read TGCGCCAGTGCGCAGGTTGATGCGAATAGCAATCAGCCCCAGCATTTT.

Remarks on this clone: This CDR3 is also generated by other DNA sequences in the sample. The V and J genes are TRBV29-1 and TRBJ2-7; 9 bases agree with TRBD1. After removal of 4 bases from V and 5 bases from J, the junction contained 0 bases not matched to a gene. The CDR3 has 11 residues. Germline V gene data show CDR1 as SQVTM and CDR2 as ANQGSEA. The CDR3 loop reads CSVGQGDEQYF. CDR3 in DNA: TGCAGCGTTGGACAGGGGGACGAGCAGTACTTC.

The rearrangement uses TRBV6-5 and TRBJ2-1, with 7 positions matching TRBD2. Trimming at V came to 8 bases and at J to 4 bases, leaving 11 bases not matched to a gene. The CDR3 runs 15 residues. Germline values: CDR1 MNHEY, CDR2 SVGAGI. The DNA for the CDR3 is TGTGCCAGCGCCCCTTGGGGGGGGGAGTACAATGAGCAGTTCTTC. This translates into CASAPWGGEYNEQFF.

The CDR3 reads CASSLAAGGGYTF. CDR3 coding DNA: TGTGCCAGCAGCTTAGCGGCAGGGGGCGGCTACACCTTC. This chain connects TRBV7-6 to TRBJ1-2; 8 bases agree with TRBD1. CDR1 and CDR2 (germline): SGHVS, FNYEAQ. The CDR3 has 13 residues. Trimming at V came to 0 bases and at J to 8 bases, leaving 2 bases not matched to a gene.

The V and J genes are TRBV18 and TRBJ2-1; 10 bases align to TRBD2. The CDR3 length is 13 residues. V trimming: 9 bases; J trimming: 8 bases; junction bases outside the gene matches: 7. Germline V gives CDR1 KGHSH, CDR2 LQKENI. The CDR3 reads CASERGGSDEQFF. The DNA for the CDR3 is TGTGCCAGTGAGCGGGGGGGCTCGGATGAGCAGTTCTTC.

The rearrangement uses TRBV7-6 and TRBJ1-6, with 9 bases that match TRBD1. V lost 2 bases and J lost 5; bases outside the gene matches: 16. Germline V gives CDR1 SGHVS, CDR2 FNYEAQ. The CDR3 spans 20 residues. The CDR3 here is CASSLIGWGHGTGNNSPLHF. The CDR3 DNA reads TGTGCCAGCAGCTTAATCGGGTGGGGCCACGGGACAGGGAATAATTCACCCCTCCACTTT.

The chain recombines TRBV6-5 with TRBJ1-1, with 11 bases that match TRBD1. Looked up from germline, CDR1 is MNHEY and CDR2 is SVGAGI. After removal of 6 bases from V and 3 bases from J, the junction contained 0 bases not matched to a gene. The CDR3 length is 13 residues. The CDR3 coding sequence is TGTGCCAGCAGGGGACAGGGGGACACTGAAGCTTTCTTT. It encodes CASRGQGDTEAFF.

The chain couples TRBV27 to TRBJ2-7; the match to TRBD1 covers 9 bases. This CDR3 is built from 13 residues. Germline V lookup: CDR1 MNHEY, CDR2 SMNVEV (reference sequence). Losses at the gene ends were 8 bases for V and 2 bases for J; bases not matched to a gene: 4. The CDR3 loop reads CASRDRETYEQYF. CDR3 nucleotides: TGTGCCAGCCGGGACAGGGAGACCTACGAGCAGTACTTC.

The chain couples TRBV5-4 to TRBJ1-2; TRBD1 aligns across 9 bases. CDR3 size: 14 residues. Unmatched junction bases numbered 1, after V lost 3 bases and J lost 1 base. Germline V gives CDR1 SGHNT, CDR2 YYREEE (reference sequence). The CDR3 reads CASSSGQGNYGYTF. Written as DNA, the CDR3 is TGTGCCAGCAGCTCGGGACAGGGTAACTATGGCTACACCTTC.

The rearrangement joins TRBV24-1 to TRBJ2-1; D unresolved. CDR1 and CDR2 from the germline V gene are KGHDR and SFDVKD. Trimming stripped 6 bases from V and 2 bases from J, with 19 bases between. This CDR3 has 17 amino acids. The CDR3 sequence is CATSSGDLSLTYNEQFF. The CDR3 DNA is TGTGCCACCAGTTCCGGAGATTTAAGCCTTACCTACAATGAGCAGTTCTTC.

CDR3 protein: CASSNSRGTEAFF. The CDR3 region has the DNA TGTGCCAGCAGTAACAGCAGGGGGACTGAAGCTTTCTTT. V gene TRBV12-3 or TRBV12-4 combines with J gene TRBJ1-1; 7 bases fit TRBD1. The V gene end was trimmed by 5 bases and the J gene end by 5 bases; junction bases not matched to a gene: 5. This CDR3 is 13 amino acids long.

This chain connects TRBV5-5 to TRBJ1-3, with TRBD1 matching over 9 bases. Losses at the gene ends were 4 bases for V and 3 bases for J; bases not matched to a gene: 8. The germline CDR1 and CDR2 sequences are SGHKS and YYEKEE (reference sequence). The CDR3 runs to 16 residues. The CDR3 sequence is CASSPGTGGSGNTIYF. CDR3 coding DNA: TGTGCCAGCAGCCCAGGAACAGGGGGCAGTGGAAACACCATATATTTT. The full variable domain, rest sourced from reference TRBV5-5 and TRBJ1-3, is DAGVTQSPTHLIKTRGQQVTLRCSPISGHKSVSWYQQVLGQGPQFIFQYYEKEERGRGNFPDRFSARQFPNYSSELNVNALLLGDSALYLCASSPGTGGSGNTIYFGEGSWLTVV.

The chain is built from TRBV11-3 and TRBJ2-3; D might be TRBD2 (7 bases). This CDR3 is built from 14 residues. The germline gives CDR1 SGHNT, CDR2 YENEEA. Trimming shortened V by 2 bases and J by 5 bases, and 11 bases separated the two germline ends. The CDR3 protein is CASSLRGAIDTQYF. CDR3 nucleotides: TGTGCCAGCAGCTTACGGGGGGCTATAGATACGCAGTATTTT.

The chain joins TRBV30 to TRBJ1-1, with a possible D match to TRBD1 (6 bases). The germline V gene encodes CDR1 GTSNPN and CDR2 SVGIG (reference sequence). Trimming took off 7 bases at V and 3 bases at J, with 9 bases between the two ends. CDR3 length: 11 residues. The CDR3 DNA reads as TGTGCCTACTACAGGGACACTGAAGCTTTCTTT. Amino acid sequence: CAYYRDTEAFF.

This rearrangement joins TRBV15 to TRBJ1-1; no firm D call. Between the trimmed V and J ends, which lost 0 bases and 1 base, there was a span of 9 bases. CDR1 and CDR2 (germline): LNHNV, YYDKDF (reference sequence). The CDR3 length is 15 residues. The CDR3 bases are TGTGCCACCAGCAGAGATCTTTTCCCGAACACTGAAGCTTTCTTT. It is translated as CATSRDLFPNTEAFF. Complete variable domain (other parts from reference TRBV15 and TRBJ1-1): DAMVIQNPRYQVTQFGKPVTLSCSQTLNHNVMYWYQQKSSQAPKLLFHYYDKDFNNEADTPDNFQSRRPNTSFCFLDIRSPGLGDTAMYLCATSRDLFPNTEAFFGQGTRLTVV.